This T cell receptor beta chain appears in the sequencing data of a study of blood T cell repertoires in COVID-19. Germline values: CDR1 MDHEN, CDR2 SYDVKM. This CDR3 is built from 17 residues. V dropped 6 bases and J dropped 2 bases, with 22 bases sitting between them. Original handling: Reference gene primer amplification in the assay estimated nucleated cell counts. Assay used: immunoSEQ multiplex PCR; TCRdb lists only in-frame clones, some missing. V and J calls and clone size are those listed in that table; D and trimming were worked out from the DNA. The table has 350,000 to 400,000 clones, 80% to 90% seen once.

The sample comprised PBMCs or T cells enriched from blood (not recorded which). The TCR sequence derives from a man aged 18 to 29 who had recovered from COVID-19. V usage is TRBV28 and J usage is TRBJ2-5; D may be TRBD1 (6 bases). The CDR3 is CASRKKSWGLEQETQYF. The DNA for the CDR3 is TGTGCCAGCAGGAAAAAGTCCTGGGGGCTAGAACAAGAGACCCAGTACTTC.